Below, one T cell receptor beta chain is given with its context. Clones were sequenced by immunoSEQ multiplex PCR, and TCRdb holds only the in-frame ones, with some missing. Altogether roughly 130,000 clones are present, more than 70% being singletons, with the ten largest covering around an eighth. The CDR3 runs to 15 residues. The trim removed 4 bases at V and 4 bases at J, leaving 5 bases unmatched. The germline CDR1 and CDR2 sequences are SGHKS and YYEKEE (reference sequence). This sample was included in a study of blood T cell repertoires in COVID-19. About the research overall: Nucleic acid was either cDNA or gDNA, and it came from T cells, B-cell-depleted T cells, or PBMCs.

This sequence joins TRBV5-5 and TRBJ2-1; 10 bases match TRBD1. The receptor was isolated from a woman in her twenties or thirties who had recovered from COVID-19. The sequencing input was peripheral blood. The CDR3 protein is CASSRDRGPYNEQFF. CDR3 nucleotide sequence: TGTGCCAGCAGCCGGGACAGGGGACCGTACAATGAGCAGTTCTTC.